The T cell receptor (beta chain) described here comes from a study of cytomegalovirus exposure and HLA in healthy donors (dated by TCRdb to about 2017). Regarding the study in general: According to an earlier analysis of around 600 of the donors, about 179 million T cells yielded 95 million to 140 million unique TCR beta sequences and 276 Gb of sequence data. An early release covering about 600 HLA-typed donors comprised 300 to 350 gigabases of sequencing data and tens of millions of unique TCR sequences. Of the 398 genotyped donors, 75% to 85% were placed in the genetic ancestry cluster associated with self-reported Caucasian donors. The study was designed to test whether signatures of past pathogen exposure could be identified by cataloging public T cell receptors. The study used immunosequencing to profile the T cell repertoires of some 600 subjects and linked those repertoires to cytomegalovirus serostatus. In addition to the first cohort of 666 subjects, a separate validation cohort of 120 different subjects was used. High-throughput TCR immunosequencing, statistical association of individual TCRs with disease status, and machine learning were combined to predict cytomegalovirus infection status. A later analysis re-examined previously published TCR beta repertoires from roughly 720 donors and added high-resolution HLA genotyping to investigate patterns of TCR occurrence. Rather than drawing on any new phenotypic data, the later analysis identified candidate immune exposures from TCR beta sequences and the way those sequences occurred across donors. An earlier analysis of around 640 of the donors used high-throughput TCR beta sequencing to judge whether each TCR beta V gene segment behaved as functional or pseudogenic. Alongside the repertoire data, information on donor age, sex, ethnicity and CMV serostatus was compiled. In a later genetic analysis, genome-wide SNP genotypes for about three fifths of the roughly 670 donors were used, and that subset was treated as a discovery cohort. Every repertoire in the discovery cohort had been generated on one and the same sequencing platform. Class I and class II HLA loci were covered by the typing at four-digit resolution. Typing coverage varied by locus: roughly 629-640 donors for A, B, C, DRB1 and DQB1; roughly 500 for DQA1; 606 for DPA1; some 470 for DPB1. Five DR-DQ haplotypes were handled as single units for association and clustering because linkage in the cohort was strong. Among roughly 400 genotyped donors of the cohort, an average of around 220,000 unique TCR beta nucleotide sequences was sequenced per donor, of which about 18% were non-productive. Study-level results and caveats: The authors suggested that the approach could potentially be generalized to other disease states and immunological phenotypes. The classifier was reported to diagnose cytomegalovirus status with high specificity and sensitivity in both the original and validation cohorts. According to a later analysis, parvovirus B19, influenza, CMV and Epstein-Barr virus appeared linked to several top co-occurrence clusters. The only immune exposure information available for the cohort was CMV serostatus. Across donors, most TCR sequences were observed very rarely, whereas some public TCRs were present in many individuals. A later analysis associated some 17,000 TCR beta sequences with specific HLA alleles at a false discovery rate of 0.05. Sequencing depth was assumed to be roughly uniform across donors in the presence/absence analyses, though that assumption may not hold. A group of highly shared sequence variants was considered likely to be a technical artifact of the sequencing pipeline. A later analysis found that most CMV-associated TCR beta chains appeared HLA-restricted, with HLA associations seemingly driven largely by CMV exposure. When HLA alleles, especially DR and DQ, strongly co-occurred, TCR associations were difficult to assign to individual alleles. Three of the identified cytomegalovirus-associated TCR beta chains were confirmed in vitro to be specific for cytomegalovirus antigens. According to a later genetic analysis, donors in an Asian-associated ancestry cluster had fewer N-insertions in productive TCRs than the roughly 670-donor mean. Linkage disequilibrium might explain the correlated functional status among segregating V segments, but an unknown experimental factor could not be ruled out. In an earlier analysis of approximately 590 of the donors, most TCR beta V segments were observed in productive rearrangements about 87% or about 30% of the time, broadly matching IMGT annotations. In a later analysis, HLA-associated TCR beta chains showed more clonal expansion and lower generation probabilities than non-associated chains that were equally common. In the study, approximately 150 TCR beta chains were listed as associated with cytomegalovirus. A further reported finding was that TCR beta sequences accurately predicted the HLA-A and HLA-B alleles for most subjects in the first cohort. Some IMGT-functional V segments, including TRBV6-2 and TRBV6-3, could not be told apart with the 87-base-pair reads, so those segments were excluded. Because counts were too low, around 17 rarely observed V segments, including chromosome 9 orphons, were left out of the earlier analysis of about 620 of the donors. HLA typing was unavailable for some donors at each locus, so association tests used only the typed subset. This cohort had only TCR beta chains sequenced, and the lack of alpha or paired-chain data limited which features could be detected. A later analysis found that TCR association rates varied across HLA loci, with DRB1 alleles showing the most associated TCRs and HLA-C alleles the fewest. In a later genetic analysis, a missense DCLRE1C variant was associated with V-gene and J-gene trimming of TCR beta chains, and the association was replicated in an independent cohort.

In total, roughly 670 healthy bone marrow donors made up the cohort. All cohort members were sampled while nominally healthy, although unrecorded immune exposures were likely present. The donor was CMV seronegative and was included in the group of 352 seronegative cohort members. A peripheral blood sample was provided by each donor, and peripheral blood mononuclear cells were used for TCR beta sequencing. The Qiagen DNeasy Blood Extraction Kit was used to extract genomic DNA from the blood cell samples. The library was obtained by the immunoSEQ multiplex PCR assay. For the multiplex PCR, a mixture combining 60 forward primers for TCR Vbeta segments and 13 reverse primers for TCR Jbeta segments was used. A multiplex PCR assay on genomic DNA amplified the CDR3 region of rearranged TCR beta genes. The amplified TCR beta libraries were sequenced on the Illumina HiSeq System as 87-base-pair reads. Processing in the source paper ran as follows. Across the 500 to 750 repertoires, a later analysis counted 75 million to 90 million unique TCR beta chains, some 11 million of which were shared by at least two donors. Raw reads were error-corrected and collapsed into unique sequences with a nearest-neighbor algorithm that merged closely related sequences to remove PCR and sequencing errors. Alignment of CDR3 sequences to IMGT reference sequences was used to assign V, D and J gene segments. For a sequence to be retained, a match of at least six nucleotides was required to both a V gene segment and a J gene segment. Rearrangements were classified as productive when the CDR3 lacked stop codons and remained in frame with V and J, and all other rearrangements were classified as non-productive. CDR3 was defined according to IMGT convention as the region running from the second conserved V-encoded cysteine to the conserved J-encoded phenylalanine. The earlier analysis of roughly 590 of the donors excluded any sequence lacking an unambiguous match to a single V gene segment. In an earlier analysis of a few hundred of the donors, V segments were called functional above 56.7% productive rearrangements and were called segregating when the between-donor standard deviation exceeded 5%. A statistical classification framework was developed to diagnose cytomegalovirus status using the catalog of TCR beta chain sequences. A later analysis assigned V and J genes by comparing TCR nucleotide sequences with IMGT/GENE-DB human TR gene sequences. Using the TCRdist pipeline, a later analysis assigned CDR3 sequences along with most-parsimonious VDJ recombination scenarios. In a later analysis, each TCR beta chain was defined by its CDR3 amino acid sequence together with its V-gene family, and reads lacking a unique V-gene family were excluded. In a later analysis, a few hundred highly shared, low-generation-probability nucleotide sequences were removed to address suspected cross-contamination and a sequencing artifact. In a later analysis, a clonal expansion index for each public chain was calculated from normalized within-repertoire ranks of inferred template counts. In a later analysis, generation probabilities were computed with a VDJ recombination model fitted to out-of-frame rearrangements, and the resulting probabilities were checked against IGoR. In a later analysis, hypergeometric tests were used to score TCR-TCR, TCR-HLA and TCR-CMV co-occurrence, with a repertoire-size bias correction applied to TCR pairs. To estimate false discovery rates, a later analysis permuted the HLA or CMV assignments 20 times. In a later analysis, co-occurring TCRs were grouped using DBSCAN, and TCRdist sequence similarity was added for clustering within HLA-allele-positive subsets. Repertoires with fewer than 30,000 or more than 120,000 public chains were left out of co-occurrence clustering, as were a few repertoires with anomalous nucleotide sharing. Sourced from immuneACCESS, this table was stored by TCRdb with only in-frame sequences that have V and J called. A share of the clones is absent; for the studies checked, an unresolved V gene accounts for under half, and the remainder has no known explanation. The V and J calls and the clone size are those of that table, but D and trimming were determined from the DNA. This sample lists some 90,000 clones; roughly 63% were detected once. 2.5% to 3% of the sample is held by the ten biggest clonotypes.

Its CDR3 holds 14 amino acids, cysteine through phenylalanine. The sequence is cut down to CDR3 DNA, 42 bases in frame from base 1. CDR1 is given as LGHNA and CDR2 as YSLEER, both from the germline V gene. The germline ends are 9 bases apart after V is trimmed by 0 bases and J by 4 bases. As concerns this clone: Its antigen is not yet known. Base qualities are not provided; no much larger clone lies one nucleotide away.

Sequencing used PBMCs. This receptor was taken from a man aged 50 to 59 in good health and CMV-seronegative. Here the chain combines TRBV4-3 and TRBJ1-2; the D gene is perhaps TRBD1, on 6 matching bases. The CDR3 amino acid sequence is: CASSQDPDSYGYTF. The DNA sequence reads TGCGCCAGCAGCCAAGACCCGGACAGCTATGGCTACACCTTC.